This TCR beta chain was identified in a study of blood T cells in healthy people across ages. Study outcomes and limitations: In older individuals, TCR beta diversity per million T cells was lower, falling roughly linearly with age.

Details on this clonotype: Its antigen remains unidentified.

Each donor supplied roughly 10 milliliters of peripheral blood. The V and J ends lost 6 bases and 10 bases respectively, with 11 bases between them. Per germline, CDR1 MNHEY and CDR2 SMNVEV (reference sequence). CDR3 length: 11 amino acids. The use of a sample-barcoded 5' primer and a J-beta primer mix characterized a second PCR of 7 to 11 cycles. TCRdb re-called the 5' RACE reads through MiXCR, storing one row per CDR3 protein. The sample holds fewer than 1.5 million distinct CDR3 sequences; approximately 40% are singletons and the top ten take approximately 7.9%. This TCR was recovered from a woman aged 18-29 years in good health. What was sequenced was blood. The chain couples TRBV27 to TRBJ2-3, with D tentatively TRBD2 (5 bases). The CDR3 spells CASSSGRAQYF. CDR3 nucleotides: TGTGCCAGCAGCAGTGGGCGGGCGCAGTATTTT.